This TCR beta chain is from a study of blood T cell repertoires in COVID-19. Background on the study: Acute and convalescent COVID-19 samples came from the United States, Italy and Spain. T cells, B-cell-depleted T cells, or PBMCs provided the cDNA or gDNA that served as material.

Libraries were prepared by immunoSEQ multiplex PCR; TCRdb keeps only in-frame clonotypes and omits some of them. The sample includes 130,000 to 150,000 clones, approximately 87% seen only once; the top ten take approximately 1.3%. Participants spanned ages roughly 18 to 90 years and resided in 20 to 30 US areas. V lost 7 bases to trimming and J lost 3 bases; unmatched junction nucleotides: 11. The CDR3 consists of 14 residues. The germline V gene has CDR1 SQVTM and CDR2 ANQGSEA. The chain carries TRBV29-1 and TRBJ1-1; 7 bases line up with TRBD1. Sequencing was performed on PBMCs or T cells enriched from blood (not recorded which). The TCR comes from a woman aged 25 to 39 with acute COVID-19. The DNA for the CDR3 is TGCAGCGCAGAGGGGGCCCCGTCGGACACTGAAGCTTTCTTT. Translation: CSAEGAPSDTEAFF.